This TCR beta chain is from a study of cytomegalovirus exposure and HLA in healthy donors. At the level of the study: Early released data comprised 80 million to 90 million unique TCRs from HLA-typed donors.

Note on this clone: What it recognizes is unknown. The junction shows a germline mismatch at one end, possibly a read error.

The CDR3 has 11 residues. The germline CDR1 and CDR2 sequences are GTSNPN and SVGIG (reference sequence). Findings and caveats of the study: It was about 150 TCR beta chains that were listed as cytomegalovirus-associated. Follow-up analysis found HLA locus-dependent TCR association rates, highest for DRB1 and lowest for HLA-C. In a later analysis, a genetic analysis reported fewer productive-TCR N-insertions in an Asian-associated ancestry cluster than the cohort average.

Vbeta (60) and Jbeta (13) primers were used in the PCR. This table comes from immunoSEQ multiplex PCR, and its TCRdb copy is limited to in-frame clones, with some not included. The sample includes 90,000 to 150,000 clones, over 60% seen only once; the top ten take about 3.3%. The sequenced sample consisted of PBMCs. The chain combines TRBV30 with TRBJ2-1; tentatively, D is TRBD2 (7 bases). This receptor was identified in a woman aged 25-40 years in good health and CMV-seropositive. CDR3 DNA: TGTGCCTGGAAAGTACGGGGGGCCACACTCTTC. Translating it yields CAWKVRGATLF.